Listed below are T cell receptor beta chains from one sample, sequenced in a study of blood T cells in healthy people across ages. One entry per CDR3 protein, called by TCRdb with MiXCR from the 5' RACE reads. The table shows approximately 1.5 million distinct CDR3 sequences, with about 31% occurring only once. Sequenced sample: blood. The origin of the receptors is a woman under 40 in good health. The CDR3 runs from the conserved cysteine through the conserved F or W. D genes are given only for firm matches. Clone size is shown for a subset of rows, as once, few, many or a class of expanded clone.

CDR3 protein: CSGPPTGSSYTF
CDR3 DNA: TGCAGTGGGCCCCCAACAGGGTCGTCCTACACCTTC
V gene: TRBV20-1
D gene: .
J gene: TRBJ1-2
CDR3 length: 12
clone size: few

CDR3 protein: CASSGFPGRSSSYEQYF
CDR3 DNA: TGTGCCAGCAGTGGGTTCCCGGGGAGATCGAGCTCCTACGAGCAGTACTTC
V gene: TRBV6-1
D gene: .
J gene: TRBJ2-7
CDR3 length: 17
clone size: .

CDR3 protein: CASSQDRASSGANVLTF
CDR3 DNA: TGTGCCAGCAGCCAAGACAGGGCGAGCTCTGGGGCCAACGTCCTGACTTTC
V gene: TRBV4-2
D gene: .
J gene: TRBJ2-6
CDR3 length: 17
clone size: many

CDR3 protein: CASSVPPGTDTQYF
CDR3 DNA: TGTGCCAGCAGTGTCCCTCCCGGCACAGATACGCAGTATTTT
V gene: TRBV6-1
D gene: .
J gene: TRBJ2-3
CDR3 length: 14
clone size: .

CDR3 protein: CASSLVEGMAIEQYF
CDR3 DNA: TGTGCCAGCAGCTTAGTAGAGGGGATGGCTATCGAGCAGTACTTC
V gene: TRBV11-2
D gene: .
J gene: TRBJ2-7
CDR3 length: 15
clone size: .

CDR3 protein: CASSDSRGGSTDTQYF
CDR3 DNA: TGTGCCAGCAGCGACTCCAGGGGCGGGAGCACAGATACGCAGTATTTT
V gene: TRBV28
D gene: .
J gene: TRBJ2-3
CDR3 length: 16
clone size: .

CDR3 protein: CASSLAETPGEQYF
CDR3 DNA: TGTGCCAGCAGTTTAGCGGAGACTCCCGGCGAGCAGTACTTC
V gene: TRBV12-3/TRBV12-4
D gene: .
J gene: TRBJ2-7
CDR3 length: 14
clone size: .

CDR3 protein: CASSFDPEGYGYTF
CDR3 DNA: TGTGCCAGCAGTTTCGACCCGGAGGGGTATGGCTACACCTTC
V gene: TRBV6-2/TRBV6-3
D gene: .
J gene: TRBJ1-2
CDR3 length: 14
clone size: few

CDR3 protein: CASNSLGDAWGEAFF
CDR3 DNA: TGTGCCAGCAACTCCCTCGGGGACGCTTGGGGTGAAGCTTTCTTT
V gene: TRBV6-6
D gene: .
J gene: TRBJ1-1
CDR3 length: 15
clone size: few

CDR3 protein: CASSDAGDYYGYTF
CDR3 DNA: TGTGCCAGCAGTGACGCGGGGGATTACTATGGCTACACCTTC
V gene: TRBV6-1
D gene: .
J gene: TRBJ1-2
CDR3 length: 14
clone size: few

CDR3 protein: CASSPRQGGMKEILGNTIYF
CDR3 DNA: TGTGCCAGCAGCCCCCGGCAGGGGGGTATGAAAGAAATATTGGGAAACACCATATATTTT
V gene: TRBV7-9
D gene: TRBD1
J gene: TRBJ1-3
CDR3 length: 20
clone size: .

CDR3 protein: CASRRTGGTTEAFF
CDR3 DNA: TGCGCCAGCAGGAGGACAGGGGGCACCACTGAAGCTTTCTTT
V gene: TRBV10-2
D gene: TRBD1
J gene: TRBJ1-1
CDR3 length: 14
clone size: few

CDR3 protein: CASSLPGLAERRFF
CDR3 DNA: TGTGCCAGTTCCCTCCCGGGACTAGCGGAAAGGAGGTTCTTC
V gene: TRBV7-3
D gene: TRBD2
J gene: TRBJ2-1
CDR3 length: 14
clone size: .

CDR3 protein: CASRGDTYSEQFF
CDR3 DNA: TGTGCCAGCAGGGGGGACACTTACAGTGAGCAGTTCTTC
V gene: TRBV2
D gene: .
J gene: TRBJ2-1
CDR3 length: 13
clone size: .

CDR3 protein: CASSDRGASPLHF
CDR3 DNA: TGTGCCAGCAGTGACAGGGGGGCTTCACCCCTCCACTTT
V gene: TRBV25-1
D gene: TRBD1
J gene: TRBJ1-6
CDR3 length: 13
clone size: .

CDR3 protein: CASSPASNYGYTF
CDR3 DNA: TGTGCCAGCAGTCCGGCTTCTAACTATGGCTACACCTTC
V gene: TRBV12-3/TRBV12-4
D gene: .
J gene: TRBJ1-2
CDR3 length: 13
clone size: few

CDR3 protein: CSAIRAPAPEQYF
CDR3 DNA: TGCAGTGCTATACGGGCACCCGCCCCCGAGCAGTACTTC
V gene: TRBV20-1
D gene: .
J gene: TRBJ2-7
CDR3 length: 13
clone size: few